These T cell receptor beta chains were read from a single sample in a study of blood T cells in healthy people across ages. From the 5' RACE reads, TCRdb called clonotypes with MiXCR, one entry per CDR3 protein. The data show over 1,200,000 distinct CDR3 sequences, 55% to 75% seen once. Sequences were obtained from blood. The receptors were gathered from a young man in good health. CDR3s include the opening cysteine and the closing phenylalanine or tryptophan. The D gene is left open where the match is weak. Clone sizes are given selectively: once, few, many, or a class where the clone is expanded.

j_gene	v_gene	d_gene	abundance	CDR3aa	CDR3nt
TRBJ2-7	TRBV20-1	NA	few	CSAPKRLYSGLSYEQYF	TGCAGTGCTCCTAAGCGCCTGTATTCGGGGCTCTCCTACGAGCAGTACTTC
TRBJ1-2	TRBV10-3	NA	NA	CAISESEGPYYGYTF	TGTGCCATCAGTGAGTCGGAAGGGCCCTACTATGGCTACACCTTC
TRBJ2-7	TRBV12-3/TRBV12-4	NA	NA	CASSLQEPYEQYF	TGTGCCAGCAGCCTACAGGAACCCTACGAGCAGTACTTC
TRBJ2-1	TRBV4-1	NA	few	CASSQIAQTYNEQFF	TGCGCCAGCAGCCAAATTGCCCAAACCTACAATGAGCAGTTCTTC
TRBJ2-7	TRBV10-1	NA	few	CASSPGETPLPSEQYF	TGCGCCAGCAGTCCAGGCGAAACTCCCCTTCCCTCCGAGCAGTACTTC
TRBJ2-7	TRBV7-8	TRBD1	NA	CASSSGQGGNEQYF	TGTGCCAGCAGCTCGGGACAGGGAGGCAACGAGCAGTACTTC
TRBJ1-1	TRBV29-1	NA	NA	CSVVLGLNTEAFF	TGCAGCGTTGTTTTGGGGCTGAACACTGAAGCTTTCTTT
TRBJ2-1	TRBV4-3	TRBD2	NA	CASSQDATSGGNEQFF	TGCGCCAGCAGCCAAGATGCCACTAGCGGGGGAAATGAGCAGTTCTTC
TRBJ1-2	TRBV4-1	NA	NA	CASSQDEDSYYGYTF	TGCGCCAGCAGCCAAGACGAGGACTCTTACTATGGCTACACCTTC
TRBJ2-7	TRBV10-3	NA	few	CAIRPTGEGYEQYF	TGTGCCATCAGGCCGACAGGGGAGGGTTACGAGCAGTACTTC
TRBJ2-3	TRBV20-1	TRBD2	few	CSARAPGLALSRGTDTQYF	TGCAGTGCTAGAGCCCCCGGACTAGCTTTATCCCGGGGCACAGATACGCAGTATTTT
TRBJ2-7	TRBV4-3	NA	NA	CASSQEASSYYEQYF	TGCGCCAGCAGCCAAGAAGCCAGCTCCTACTACGAGCAGTACTTC
TRBJ2-3	TRBV10-3	NA	NA	CAISEDWIRTDTQYF	TGTGCCATCAGTGAGGACTGGATCCGCACAGATACGCAGTATTTT
TRBJ2-7	TRBV2	NA	few	CASSEAGRQTYEQYF	TGTGCCAGCAGTGAAGCCGGAAGGCAGACCTACGAGCAGTACTTC
TRBJ2-4	TRBV3-1	NA	NA	CASSQDAASKNIQYF	TGTGCCAGCAGCCAAGATGCGGCATCCAAAAACATTCAGTACTTC
TRBJ1-4	TRBV2	NA	NA	CASSEVQPRSKLFF	TGTGCCAGCAGTGAAGTCCAGCCCCGATCAAAACTGTTTTTT
TRBJ2-3	TRBV20-1	NA	NA	CSGGGGADTQYF	TGCAGTGGAGGGGGAGGTGCAGATACGCAGTATTTT
TRBJ1-1	TRBV10-3	TRBD1	few	CAISEPRDRDTEAFF	TGTGCCATCAGTGAGCCCCGGGACAGGGACACTGAAGCTTTCTTT
TRBJ2-5	TRBV2	TRBD2	NA	CASSDRPGLAETQYF	TGTGCCAGCAGTGACCGTCCCGGACTAGCGGAGACCCAGTACTTC
TRBJ1-4	TRBV21-1	NA	NA	CASSGQGGVIGPNEELFF	TGTGCCAGCAGCGGACAGGGGGGGGTTATAGGTCCCAATGAGGAACTGTTTTTT
TRBJ2-1	TRBV7-8	NA	NA	CASSNPGLQFF	TGTGCCAGCAGCAACCCGGGCCTGCAGTTCTTC
TRBJ2-4	TRBV7-9	NA	NA	CASSPNVQGRLAKNIQYF	TGTGCCAGCAGCCCAAACGTACAGGGTCGTTTAGCCAAAAACATTCAGTACTTC
TRBJ1-1	TRBV10-3	NA	NA	CAISDTYNTEAFF	TGTGCCATCAGTGACACCTACAACACTGAAGCTTTCTTT
TRBJ1-1	TRBV4-1	TRBD1	NA	CASSQIPGQIHTEAFF	TGCGCCAGCAGCCAAATACCGGGACAGATACACACTGAAGCTTTCTTT
TRBJ1-2	TRBV3-1	TRBD1	NA	CASSSETGAYGYTF	TGTGCCAGCAGCTCCGAGACAGGGGCCTATGGCTACACCTTC
TRBJ1-6	TRBV28	NA	NA	CASMFAGQHSPLHF	TGTGCCAGCATGTTTGCGGGACAACATTCACCCCTCCACTTT
TRBJ2-5	TRBV7-9	NA	NA	CASSVGVQETQYF	TGTGCCAGCAGCGTAGGCGTCCAAGAGACCCAGTACTTC
TRBJ2-1	TRBV12-3/TRBV12-4	TRBD1	NA	CASSRQGPHEQFF	TGTGCCAGCAGTAGACAGGGTCCCCATGAGCAGTTCTTC
TRBJ2-7	TRBV20-1	NA	NA	CSARDGAGEQYF	TGCAGTGCTAGAGATGGGGCGGGCGAGCAGTACTTC
TRBJ2-5	TRBV12-3/TRBV12-4	TRBD1	few	CASSLYPGGQTQYF	TGTGCCAGCAGTTTATATCCAGGGGGACAGACCCAGTACTTC